This T cell receptor beta chain emerged from a study of shared clonotypes between healthy human individuals. Genomic DNA (from each subset) was split evenly across several immunoSEQ plates. Generated by immunoSEQ multiplex PCR, the TCRdb table keeps only in-frame clones and is missing some. Among hundreds of thousands of clones listed, about 74% were seen once. V lost 6 bases to trimming and J lost 3 bases; unmatched junction nucleotides: 7. The CDR3 loop spans 14 amino acids. Germline CDR1 is WNHNN and CDR2 is SYGVQD (reference sequence). Sequenced material: memory CD4+ T cells sorted from blood. The subset was: CD45RA-negative fraction. The sequence derives from a man under 40 in good health. The rearrangement links TRBV10-1 to TRBJ2-5, with 7 bases identical to TRBD1. Written as DNA, the CDR3 is TGCGCCAGCAGCCTCGGGACAGTCAAAGAGACCCAGTACTTC. This gives the protein CASSLGTVKETQYF.